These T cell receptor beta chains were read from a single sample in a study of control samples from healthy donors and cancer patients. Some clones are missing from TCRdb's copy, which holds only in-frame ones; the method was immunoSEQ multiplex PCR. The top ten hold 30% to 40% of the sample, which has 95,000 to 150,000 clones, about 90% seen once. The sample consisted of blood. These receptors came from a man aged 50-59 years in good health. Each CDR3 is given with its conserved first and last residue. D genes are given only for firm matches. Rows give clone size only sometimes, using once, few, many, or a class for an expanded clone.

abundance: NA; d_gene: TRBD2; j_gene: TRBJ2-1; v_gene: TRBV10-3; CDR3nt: TGTGCCATCAGTGAGTGGGAAGGGACTAGCGGGGGGGCCCATGAGCAGTTCTTC; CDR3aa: CAISEWEGTSGGAHEQFF
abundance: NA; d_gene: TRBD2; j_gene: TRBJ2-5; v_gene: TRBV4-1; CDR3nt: TGCGCCAGCAGCCAAGATAAGCGGGGGGGCCTTAGGAAAGAGACCCAGTACTTC; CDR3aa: CASSQDKRGGLRKETQYF
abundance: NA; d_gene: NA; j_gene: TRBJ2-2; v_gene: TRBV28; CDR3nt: TGTGCCAGCAGATTCCCTCTGGACCCCGGGGAGCTGTTTTTT; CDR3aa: CASRFPLDPGELFF
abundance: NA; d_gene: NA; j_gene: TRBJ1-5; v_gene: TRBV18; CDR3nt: TGTGCCAGCTCACCACAGGGCGGCAATCAGCCCCAGCATTTT; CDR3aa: CASSPQGGNQPQHF
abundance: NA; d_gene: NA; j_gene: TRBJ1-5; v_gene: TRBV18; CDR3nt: TGTGCCAGCTCACCACGCCTGGCCACGGAGAACAATCAGCCCCAGCATTTT; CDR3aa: CASSPRLATENNQPQHF
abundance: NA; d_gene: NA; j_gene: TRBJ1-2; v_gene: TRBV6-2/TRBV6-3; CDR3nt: TGTGCCAGCAGTTACAAGAGCGGGAACTATGGCTACACCTTC; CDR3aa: CASSYKSGNYGYTF
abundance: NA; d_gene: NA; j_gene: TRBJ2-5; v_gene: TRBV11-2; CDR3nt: TGTGCCAGCAGCCTCACCGGGACGGCCAAAGAGACCCAGTACTTC; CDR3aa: CASSLTGTAKETQYF
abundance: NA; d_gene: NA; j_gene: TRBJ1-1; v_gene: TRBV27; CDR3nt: TGTGCCAGCAGTTTATCAAGGAACACTGAAGCTTTCTTT; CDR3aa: CASSLSRNTEAFF
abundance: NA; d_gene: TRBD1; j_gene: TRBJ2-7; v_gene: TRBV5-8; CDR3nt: TGTGCCAGCAGCCTGGGGACAGGCGAGCAGTACTTC; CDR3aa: CASSLGTGEQYF
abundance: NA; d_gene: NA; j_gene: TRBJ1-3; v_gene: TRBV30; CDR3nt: TGTGCCTGGAGGAGGCGGGAGAGCTCTGGAAACACCATATATTTT; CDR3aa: CAWRRRESSGNTIYF
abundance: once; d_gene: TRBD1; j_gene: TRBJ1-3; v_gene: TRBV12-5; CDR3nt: TGTGCTAGTGGTTCCTTTAACAGGGGGCTGGCTGGAAACACCATATATTTT; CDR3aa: CASGSFNRGLAGNTIYF
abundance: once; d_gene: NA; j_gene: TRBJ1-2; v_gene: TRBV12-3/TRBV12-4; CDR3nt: TGTGCCAGCAGTTTTGGGGGCCTCGGGGGCTACACCTTC; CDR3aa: CASSFGGLGGYTF
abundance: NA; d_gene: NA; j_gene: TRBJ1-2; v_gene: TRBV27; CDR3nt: TGTGCCAGCAGTTTGCGGACGGAAGCTAACTATGGCTACACCTTC; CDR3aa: CASSLRTEANYGYTF
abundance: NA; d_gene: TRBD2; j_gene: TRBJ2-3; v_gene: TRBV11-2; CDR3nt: TGTGCCAGCAGCTTAGGGGGGGGATATAGCACAGATACGCAGTATTTT; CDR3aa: CASSLGGGYSTDTQYF
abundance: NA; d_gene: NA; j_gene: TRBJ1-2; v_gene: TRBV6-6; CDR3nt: TGTGCCAGCAGTTCCGGGGGCGACACCTTC; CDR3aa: CASSSGGDTF
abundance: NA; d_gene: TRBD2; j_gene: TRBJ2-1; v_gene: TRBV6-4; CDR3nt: TGTGCCAGCAGCTCGGGACTAGCGCATGTGAATGAGCAGTTCTTC; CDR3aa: CASSSGLAHVNEQFF
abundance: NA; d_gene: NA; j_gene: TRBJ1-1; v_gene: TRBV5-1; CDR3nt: TGCGCCAGCAGCTTGGAGGGGACACTTGAAGCTTTCTTT; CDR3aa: CASSLEGTLEAFF
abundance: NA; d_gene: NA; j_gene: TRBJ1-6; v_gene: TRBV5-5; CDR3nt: TGTGCCAGCAGCTTACAACCGGGACGGTCAAATTCACCCCTCCACTTT; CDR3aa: CASSLQPGRSNSPLHF
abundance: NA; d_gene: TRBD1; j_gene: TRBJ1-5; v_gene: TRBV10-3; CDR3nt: TGTGCCATCAGGGGACAGGATCAGCCCCAGCATTTT; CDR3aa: CAIRGQDQPQHF
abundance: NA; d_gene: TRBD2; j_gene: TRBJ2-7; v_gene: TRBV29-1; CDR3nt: TGCAGTTCCCTACAGTCCGGGGGAGGGTCCGAGCAGTACTTC; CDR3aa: CSSLQSGGGSEQYF
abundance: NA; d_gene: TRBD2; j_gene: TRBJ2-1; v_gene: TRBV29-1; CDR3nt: TGCAGCGTTGAGGAGCGGGGGGCCCTCGCCGGGCAGTTCTTC; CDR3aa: CSVEERGALAGQFF
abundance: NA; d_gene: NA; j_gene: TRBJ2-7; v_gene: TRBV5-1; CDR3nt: TGCGCCAGCAGCTTCTACCTGGACGGTCCCCAAGAGCAGTACTTC; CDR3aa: CASSFYLDGPQEQYF
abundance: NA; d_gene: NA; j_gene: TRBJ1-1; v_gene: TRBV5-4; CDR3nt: TGTGCCAGCAGTAAATCTAGGGGAAGCACTGAAGCTTTCTTT; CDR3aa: CASSKSRGSTEAFF
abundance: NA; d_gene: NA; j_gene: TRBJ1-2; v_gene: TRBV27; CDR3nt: TGTGCCAGCAGTTTACAGGGGAACTATGGCTACACCTTC; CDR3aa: CASSLQGNYGYTF
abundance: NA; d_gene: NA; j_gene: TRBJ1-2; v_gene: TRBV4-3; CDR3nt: TGCGCCAGCAGCCAAGACCCAGGGGATGGCTACACCTTC; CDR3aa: CASSQDPGDGYTF
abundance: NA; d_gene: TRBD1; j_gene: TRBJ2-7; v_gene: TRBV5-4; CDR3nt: TGTGCCAGCAGCTTGGCCTTAATGGGGACAGCCGCCTACGAGCAGTACTTC; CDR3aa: CASSLALMGTAAYEQYF
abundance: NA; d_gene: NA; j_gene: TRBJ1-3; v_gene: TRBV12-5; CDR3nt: TGTGCTAGTGGTTTCAACCGGGACTCTGGAAACACCATATATTTT; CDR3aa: CASGFNRDSGNTIYF
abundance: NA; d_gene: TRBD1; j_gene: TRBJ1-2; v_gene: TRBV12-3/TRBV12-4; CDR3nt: TGTGCCAGCAGCGGGACAGCATACTATGGCTACACCTTC; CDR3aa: CASSGTAYYGYTF
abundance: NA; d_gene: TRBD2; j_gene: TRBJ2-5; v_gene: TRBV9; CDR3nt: TGTGCCAGCAGCCCCCGGACTAGCGGGTACGAGACCCAGTACTTC; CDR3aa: CASSPRTSGYETQYF
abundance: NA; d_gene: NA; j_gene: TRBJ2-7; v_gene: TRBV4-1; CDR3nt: TGCGCCAGCAGCCCCCGGGGGCTGGCCTCCTACGAGCAGTACTTC; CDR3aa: CASSPRGLASYEQYF
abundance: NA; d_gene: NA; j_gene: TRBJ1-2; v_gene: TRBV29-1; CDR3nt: TGCAGCGTTGAGATTTCCGGGGGCGGCTATGGCTACACCTTC; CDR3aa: CSVEISGGGYGYTF
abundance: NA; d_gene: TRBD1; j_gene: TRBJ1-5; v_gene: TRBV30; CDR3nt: TGTGCCTGGAGCTATAAGGACAGGGGGAATCAGCCCCAGCATTTT; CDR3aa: CAWSYKDRGNQPQHF
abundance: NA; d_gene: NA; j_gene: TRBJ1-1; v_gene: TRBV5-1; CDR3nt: TGCGCCAGCAGCTTGGGGCCAGGGCGGACTGAAGCTTTCTTT; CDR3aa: CASSLGPGRTEAFF
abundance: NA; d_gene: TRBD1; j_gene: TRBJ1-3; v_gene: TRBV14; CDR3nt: TGTGCCAGCAGCCATTACAGGGGAGGAGCTGGAAACACCATATATTTT; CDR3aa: CASSHYRGGAGNTIYF
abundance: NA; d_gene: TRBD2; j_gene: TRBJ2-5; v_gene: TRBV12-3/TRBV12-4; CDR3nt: TGTGCCAGCAGTCGGGGGGGGGAGACCCAGTACTTC; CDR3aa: CASSRGGETQYF
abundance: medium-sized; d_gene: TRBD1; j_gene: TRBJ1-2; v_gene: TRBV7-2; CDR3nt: TGTGCCAGCAGCCTGATTACGCAGGGGGCTCGATATGGCTACACCTTC; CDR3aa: CASSLITQGARYGYTF
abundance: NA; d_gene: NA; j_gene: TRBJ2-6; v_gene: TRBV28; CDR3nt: TGTGCCAGCAGTCCCGTTAGGACAGCTCTCTCTGGGGCCAACGTCCTGACTTTC; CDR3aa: CASSPVRTALSGANVLTF
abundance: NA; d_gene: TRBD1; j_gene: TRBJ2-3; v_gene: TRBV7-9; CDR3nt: TGTGCCAGCAGCTCCGGGACAGGGATGATTAGCACAGATACGCAGTATTTT; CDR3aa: CASSSGTGMISTDTQYF
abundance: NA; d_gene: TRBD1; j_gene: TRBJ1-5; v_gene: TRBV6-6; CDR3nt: TGTGCCAGCAAACAGGGGGATCAGCCCCAGCATTTT; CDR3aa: CASKQGDQPQHF
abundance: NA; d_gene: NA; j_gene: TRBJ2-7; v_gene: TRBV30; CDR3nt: TGTGCCTGGAGTGCCGAAGTATGGTACGAGCAGTACTTC; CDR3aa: CAWSAEVWYEQYF
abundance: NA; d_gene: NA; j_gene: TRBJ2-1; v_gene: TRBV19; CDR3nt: TGTGCCAGTAGTTCTTACAATGAGCAGTTCTTC; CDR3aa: CASSSYNEQFF
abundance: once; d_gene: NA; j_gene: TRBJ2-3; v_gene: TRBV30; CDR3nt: TGTGCCTGGGTGAGGAAGGGCACAGATACGCAGTATTTT; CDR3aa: CAWVRKGTDTQYF
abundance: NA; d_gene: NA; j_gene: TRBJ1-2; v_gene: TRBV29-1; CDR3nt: TGCAGCGTTCAACAGGCTAACTATGGCTACACCTTC; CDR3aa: CSVQQANYGYTF